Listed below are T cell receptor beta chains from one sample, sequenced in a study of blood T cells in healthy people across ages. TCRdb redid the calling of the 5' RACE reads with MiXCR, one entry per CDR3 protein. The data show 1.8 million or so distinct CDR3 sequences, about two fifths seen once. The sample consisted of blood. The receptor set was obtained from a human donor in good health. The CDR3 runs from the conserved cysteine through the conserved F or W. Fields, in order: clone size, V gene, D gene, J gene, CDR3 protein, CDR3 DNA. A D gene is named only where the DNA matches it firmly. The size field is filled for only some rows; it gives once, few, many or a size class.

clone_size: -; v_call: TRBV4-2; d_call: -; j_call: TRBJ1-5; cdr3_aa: CASSQDLEEHQPQHF; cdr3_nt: TGTGCCAGCAGCCAAGATCTGGAAGAGCATCAGCCCCAGCATTTT
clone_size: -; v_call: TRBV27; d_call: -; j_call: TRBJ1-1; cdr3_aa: CASSFGAGRGNTEAFF; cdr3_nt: TGTGCCAGCAGTTTCGGGGCAGGGAGGGGGAACACTGAAGCTTTCTTT
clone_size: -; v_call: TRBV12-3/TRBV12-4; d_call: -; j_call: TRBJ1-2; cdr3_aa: CASRREGDYGYTF; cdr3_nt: TGTGCCAGCAGGAGGGAGGGGGACTATGGCTACACCTTC
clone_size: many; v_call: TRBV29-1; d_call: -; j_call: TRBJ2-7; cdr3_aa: CSVRTDSYEQYF; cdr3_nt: TGCAGTGTTAGGACAGACTCCTACGAGCAGTACTTC
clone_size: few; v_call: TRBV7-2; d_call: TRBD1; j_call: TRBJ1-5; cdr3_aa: CASSSQGASNQPQHF; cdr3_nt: TGTGCCAGCAGCTCGCAGGGGGCGAGCAATCAGCCCCAGCATTTT
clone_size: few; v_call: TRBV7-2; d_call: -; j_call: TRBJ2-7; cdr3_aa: CASSFGQGGLEQYF; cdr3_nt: TGTGCCAGCAGTTTTGGACAGGGAGGGCTCGAGCAGTACTTC
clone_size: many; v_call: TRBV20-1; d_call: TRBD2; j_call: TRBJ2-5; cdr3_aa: CSARGGRETQYF; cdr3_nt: TGCAGTGCTAGGGGGGGGAGGGAGACCCAGTACTTC
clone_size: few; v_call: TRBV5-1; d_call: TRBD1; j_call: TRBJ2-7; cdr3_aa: CASSGLTGSFSYEQYF; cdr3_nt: TGCGCCAGCAGCGGTTTGACAGGGAGTTTCTCCTACGAGCAGTACTTC
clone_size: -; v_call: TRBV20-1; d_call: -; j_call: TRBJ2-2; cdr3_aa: CSASTDAGELFF; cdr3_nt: TGCAGTGCCTCCACGGACGCCGGGGAGCTGTTTTTT
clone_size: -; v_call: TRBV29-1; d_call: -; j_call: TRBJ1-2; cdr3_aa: CSVDRKGNYGYTF; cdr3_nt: TGCAGCGTTGATAGGAAGGGAAACTATGGCTACACCTTC
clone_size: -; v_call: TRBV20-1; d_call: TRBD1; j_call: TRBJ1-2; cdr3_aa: CSASGQGLGGYTF; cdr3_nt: TGCAGTGCTAGCGGACAGGGGTTGGGGGGCTACACCTTC
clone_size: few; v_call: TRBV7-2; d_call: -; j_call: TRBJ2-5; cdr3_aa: CASSHKFTGNEEQYF; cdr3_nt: TGTGCCAGCAGCCATAAATTTACAGGGAATGAAGAGCAGTACTTC
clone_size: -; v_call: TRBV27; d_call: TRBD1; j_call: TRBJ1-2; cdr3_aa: CASSPEQGFYGYTF; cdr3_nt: TGTGCCAGCAGTCCAGAACAGGGGTTCTATGGCTACACCTTC
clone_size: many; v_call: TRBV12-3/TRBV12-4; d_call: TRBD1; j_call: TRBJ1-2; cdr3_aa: CASSLGTGYYGYTF; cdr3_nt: TGTGCCAGCAGCCTCGGGACAGGGTATTATGGCTACACCTTC
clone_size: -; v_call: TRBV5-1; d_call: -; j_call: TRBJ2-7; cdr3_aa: CASTKDPGPPGDEQYF; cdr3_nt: TGCGCCAGCACCAAAGATCCGGGACCCCCGGGCGACGAGCAGTACTTC
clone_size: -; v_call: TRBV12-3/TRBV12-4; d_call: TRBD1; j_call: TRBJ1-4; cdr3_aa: CASSPNRRGLRGRATNEKLFF; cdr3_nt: TGTGCCAGCAGTCCTAACCGTCGTGGGCTCAGGGGGAGGGCAACTAATGAAAAACTGTTTTTT
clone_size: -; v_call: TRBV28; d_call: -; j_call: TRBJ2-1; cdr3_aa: CASSFGRNHNEQFF; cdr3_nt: TGTGCCAGCAGTTTTGGCCGAAACCACAATGAGCAGTTCTTC
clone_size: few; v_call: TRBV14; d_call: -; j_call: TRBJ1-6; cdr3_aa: CASSQQVAVNSPLHF; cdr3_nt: TGTGCCAGCAGCCAGCAGGTTGCCGTTAATTCACCCCTCCACTTT
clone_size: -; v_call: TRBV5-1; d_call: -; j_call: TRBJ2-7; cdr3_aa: CASSLTGNLDEQYF; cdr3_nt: TGCGCCAGCAGCCTCACAGGGAATCTCGACGAGCAGTACTTC
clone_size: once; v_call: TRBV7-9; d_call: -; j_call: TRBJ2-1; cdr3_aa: CASSLDTLFRGEQFF; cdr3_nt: TGTGCCAGCAGCTTAGACACCTTGTTCCGGGGTGAGCAGTTCTTC
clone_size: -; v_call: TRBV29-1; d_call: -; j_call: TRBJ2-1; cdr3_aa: CSVKGQIISNEQFF; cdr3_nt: TGCAGCGTTAAGGGGCAGATTATTTCCAATGAGCAGTTCTTC
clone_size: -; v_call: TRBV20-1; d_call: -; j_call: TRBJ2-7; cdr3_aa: CSATVYGPWGYEQYF; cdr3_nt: TGCAGTGCTACAGTTTACGGGCCCTGGGGTTACGAGCAGTACTTC
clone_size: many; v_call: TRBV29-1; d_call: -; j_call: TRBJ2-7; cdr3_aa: CSVFGHASGDEQYF; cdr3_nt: TGCAGCGTTTTCGGCCATGCGTCAGGCGACGAGCAGTACTTC